One and the same sample provided the 32 T cell receptor beta chains below, sequenced in a study of blood T cell repertoires in COVID-19. The data were produced by immunoSEQ multiplex PCR, yet TCRdb's version contains in-frame clones alone and is incomplete. The sample holds under 250,000 clones, around 80% seen once. Sample: peripheral blood. The receptors originated from a human donor in a cohort sampled during active COVID-19.

The J gene is TRBJ1-6, the V gene TRBV18; 7 bases agree with TRBD1. The germline V gene has CDR1 KGHSH and CDR2 LQKENI. V trimming: 4 bases; J trimming: 10 bases; junction bases outside the gene matches: 13. The CDR3 runs to 16 residues. CDR3 residues: CASSRNRGGVESPLHF. CDR3 DNA sequence: TGTGCCAGCTCACGTAACAGGGGAGGCGTCGAATCACCCCTCCACTTT.

The V and J genes are TRBV4-1 and TRBJ1-2; tentatively, D is TRBD1 (5 bases). Deletions cut 1 base from V and 3 bases from J, with 15 bases between. The CDR3 sequence is 16 residues long. Germline loops: CDR1 MGHRA, CDR2 YSYEKL. The CDR3 bases are TGCGCCAGCAGCCAAGTAGGAGGGGTCGACTACTATGGCTACACCTTC. It specifies CASSQVGGVDYYGYTF.

About this clone: Sequence at one end of the junction differs from germline and may be a read error. The chain carries TRBV6-5 and TRBJ1-2; TRBD1 agrees at 10 bases. Germline V gene lookup returns CDR1 MNHEY and CDR2 SVGAGI. CDR3 length equals 15 residues. For the CDR3, the DNA is TGTGCCACCAGTAGGATGACAGGGGGCGACTATGGCTACACCTTC. Residues: CATSRMTGGDYGYTF.

The chain uses TRBV3-1 (or the pseudogene TRBV3-2) and TRBJ1-2; possibly TRBD1 for D (6 bases). V was clipped by 0 bases and J by 7 bases, with 9 bases between them. Germline assignment: CDR1 LGHDT and CDR2 YNNKEL (reference sequence). The CDR3 contains 13 residues. CDR3 sequence reads: CASSQEQGRGYTF. The CDR3 DNA follows: TGTGCCAGCAGCCAAGAACAGGGACGTGGCTACACCTTC.

The chain carries TRBV5-6 and TRBJ2-1; 7 bases map to TRBD1. This CDR3 has 12 amino acids. The germline gives CDR1 SGHDT, CDR2 YYEEEE. V gave up 0 bases and J gave up 9 bases; unmatched junction bases: 0. CDR3 nucleotide sequence: TGTGCCAGCAGCTTGGACAGGGGTGAGCAGTTCTTC. Translation: CASSLDRGEQFF.

This chain links TRBV5-4 with TRBJ2-5; 7 bases fit TRBD1. The ends lost 3 bases at V and 5 bases at J; junction bases unmatched: 4. The CDR3 consists of 13 residues. Germline CDR1 and CDR2: SGHNT and YYREEE (reference sequence). The CDR3: CASSSTGLETQYF. The DNA of the CDR3 is TGTGCCAGCAGCTCGACAGGGCTGGAGACCCAGTACTTC. Looking up the rest from reference TRBV5-4 and TRBJ2-5 gives the full variable domain: ETGVTQSPTHLIKTRGQQVTLRCSSQSGHNTVSWYQQALGQGPQFIFQYYREEENGRGNFPPRFSGLQFPNYSSELNVNALELDDSALYLCASSSTGLETQYFGPGTRLLVL.

The DNA for the CDR3 is TGTGCCAGCAGTGAAATCGGGACCTACGAGCAGTACTTC. Residues: CASSEIGTYEQYF. The chain joins TRBV6-1 to TRBJ2-7; D may be TRBD2 (5 bases). The CDR3 spans 13 residues. Germline CDR1 is MNHNS and CDR2 is SASEGT. With 2 bases removed from V and 2 bases from J, the gap between germline ends came to 7 bases.

The rearrangement uses TRBV25-1 and TRBJ2-7, with D possibly matching TRBD2 (6 bases). The germline CDR1 and CDR2 sequences are MGHDK and SYGVNS. The V gene lost 10 bases and the J gene lost 3 bases, with 16 bases spanning the gap. The CDR3 contains 13 residues. CDR3 loop: CAIPGTYHYEQYF. The CDR3 DNA reads as TGTGCCATCCCCGGGACTTACCACTACGAGCAGTACTTC.

This chain uses TRBV2 with TRBJ2-3; weak D call: TRBD2 (5 bases). CDR3 size: 14 residues. From germline, CDR1 is SNHLY and CDR2 FYNNEI. V lost 5 bases and J 1 base, leaving 10 bases between the germline ends. The CDR3 loop reads CASSFTRGTDTQYF. The CDR3, as DNA: TGTGCCAGCAGTTTTACTAGGGGCACAGATACGCAGTATTTT.

This rearrangement joins TRBV21-1 to TRBJ1-6. TRBV21-1 is reported as a pseudogene. CDR3 size: 17 residues. CDR3 in DNA: TGTGCCCAGCGGGCAGTCCTTCACCCAATATTCAATTCACCCCTCCACTTT. This translates into CAQRAVLHPIFNSPLHF.

J is TRBJ2-7 and V is TRBV3-1 (or the pseudogene TRBV3-2); no clear D. V dropped 2 bases and J dropped 0 bases, with 14 bases sitting between them. This CDR3 has 16 amino acids. CDR1 is LGHDT and CDR2 is YNNKEL in the germline V gene (reference sequence). CDR3 in DNA: TGTGCCAGCAGCCAATCAGTTCATGGCGGCTCCTACGAGCAGTACTTC. It translates to CASSQSVHGGSYEQYF.

The count of this clone is one. This chain links TRBV24-1 with TRBJ1-1, with D unresolved. V was cut by 12 bases and J by 1 base, with 11 bases left in between. Germline CDR1 is KGHDR and CDR2 is SFDVKD. The length of the CDR3 is 12 residues. This CDR3 reads CAPTQSNTEAFF. Here the CDR3 DNA reads TGTGCCCCCACGCAGTCGAACACTGAAGCTTTCTTT.

This clone was seen just once. The CDR3 is CASTRDRGNYGYTF. As DNA, the CDR3 is TGTGCCAGTACCCGTGACAGGGGGAACTATGGCTACACCTTC. This chain uses TRBV19 with TRBJ1-2; 9 nucleotides match TRBD1. The CDR3 runs 14 residues. Germline CDR1 and CDR2: LNHDA and SQIVND (reference sequence). V trimming: 7 bases; J trimming: 2 bases; junction bases outside the gene matches: 5.

CDR3 residues: CASSQRTGSQPQHF. CDR3 sequence (DNA): TGTGCCAGCTCACAAAGGACAGGGAGTCAGCCCCAGCATTTT. V usage is TRBV18 and J usage is TRBJ1-5; 8 nucleotides align to TRBD1. Germline CDR1 is KGHSH and CDR2 is LQKENI. V lost 4 bases, J lost 6 bases, and 5 bases stayed unmatched. This CDR3 is built from 14 residues.

This clone appeared once. Other DNA sequences in the same sample also yield this CDR3. V usage is TRBV30 and J usage is TRBJ1-1; D call uncertain. Germline lookup yields CDR1 GTSNPN and CDR2 SVGIG (reference sequence). The CDR3 is made up of 12 amino acids. Trimming shortened V by 3 bases and J by 5 bases, and 10 bases separated the two germline ends. The CDR3 region has the DNA TGTGCCTGGAGGGGATCGGGAACTGAAGCTTTCTTT. Its translation is CAWRGSGTEAFF.

The chain employs TRBV11-2 and TRBJ2-7; 7 bases fit TRBD1. The junction had 7 bases not matched to a gene; V was cut back by 6 bases and J by 2 bases. The CDR3 length is 14 residues. Per germline, CDR1 SGHAT and CDR2 FQNNGV. CDR3 sequence: CASSSLTGTYEQYF. For the CDR3, the DNA is TGTGCCAGCAGTTCCCTGACAGGGACCTACGAGCAGTACTTC.

CDR3 nucleotide sequence: TGCGCCAGCAGCCAGGGACACCGGAACACTGAAGCTTTCTTT. This codes for CASSQGHRNTEAFF. The chain joins TRBV4-1 to TRBJ1-1; D perhaps matches TRBD1 (6 bases). The CDR3 contains 14 residues. V was pared by 3 bases and J by 1 base, with 9 bases between. The V gene's germline CDR1 is MGHRA and CDR2 YSYEKL.

The chain is built from TRBV5-1 and TRBJ2-2; D ambiguous. The CDR3 sequence is 15 residues long. Trimming left V 4 bases short and J 0 bases short, with 10 bases between. CDR1 is SGHRS and CDR2 is YFSETQ in the germline V gene. The CDR3 loop reads CASSPGAPNTGELFF. For the CDR3, the DNA is TGCGCCAGCAGCCCAGGCGCTCCGAACACCGGGGAGCTGTTTTTT.

A single count supports this clone. The chain uses TRBV28 and TRBJ1-6, with D perhaps matching TRBD1 (5 bases). The CDR3 totals 15 residues. Germline values: CDR1 MDHEN, CDR2 SYDVKM. The V and J ends lost 8 bases and 12 bases respectively, with 23 bases between them. The CDR3 reads CASLARDRGVGPLHF. In DNA, the CDR3 is TGTGCCAGCCTGGCCCGGGACCGGGGGGTGGGACCCCTCCACTTT.

In its sample, this clone was seen a few times. The chain combines TRBV7-9 with TRBJ1-5, with D hard to call. V dropped 5 bases and J dropped 8 bases, with 19 bases sitting between them. This CDR3 spans 15 amino acids. Germline CDR1 and CDR2: SEHNR and FQNEAQ (reference sequence). This CDR3 is CASSPAGAFAEPQHF. CDR3 nucleotide sequence: TGTGCCAGCAGCCCTGCTGGAGCCTTCGCGGAGCCCCAGCATTTT.

Concerning this clone itself: A read error is possible here, since a much larger clone lies one base away. The genes are TRBV2 and TRBJ1-2; maybe TRBD1 (5 bases). CDR1 and CDR2 (germline): SNHLY, FYNNEI. The CDR3 extends over 12 amino acids. Trimming cost V 5 bases and J 2 bases, with 6 bases left between them. The CDR3 bases are TGTGCCAGCAGTCCAGGGAACTATGGCTACACCTTC. This translates into CASSPGNYGYTF.

This rearrangement joins TRBV28 to TRBJ1-4; D is unresolved. The CDR3 is made up of 17 amino acids. Trimming pared 6 bases from V and 2 bases from J, leaving 19 bases between. Germline assignment: CDR1 MDHEN and CDR2 SYDVKM. The CDR3 loop is CASSSVRERLTNEKLFF. The CDR3 nucleotides are TGTGCCAGCAGCTCCGTGAGGGAACGGTTGACTAATGAAAAACTGTTTTTT. Full variable domain (missing parts from reference TRBV28 and TRBJ1-4): DVKVTQSSRYLVKRTGEKVFLECVQDMDHENMFWYRQDPGLGLRLIYFSYDVKMKEKGDIPEGYSVSREKKERFSLILESASTNQTSMYLCASSSVRERLTNEKLFFGSGTQLSVL.

The chain couples TRBV11-2 to TRBJ1-3; 7 positions match TRBD1. Germline values: CDR1 SGHAT, CDR2 FQNNGV. V shed 5 bases, J shed 4 bases, and the junction held 11 bases outside the gene matches. This CDR3 is built from 16 residues. The CDR3 loop reads CASSPDRVAFGNTIYF. The CDR3 DNA sequence: TGTGCCAGCAGCCCCGACAGGGTTGCTTTCGGAAACACCATATATTTT.

The CDR3 DNA follows: TGTGCCAGCAGCTTAAACCCGGCTAACTATGGCTACACCTTC. As protein: CASSLNPANYGYTF. The rearrangement links TRBV7-3 to TRBJ1-2; no clear D gene. Germline CDR1 SGHTA, CDR2 FQGTGA. This CDR3 is built from 14 residues. Trimming shortened V by 1 base and J by 0 bases, and 6 bases separated the two germline ends.

This clone occurred a few times. CDR3 region: CASSLVAGASGNTIYF. The CDR3 nucleotides read TGTGCCAGCAGCTTGGTGGCAGGGGCCTCTGGAAACACCATATATTTT. The chain links TRBV5-6 to TRBJ1-3; tentative D call: TRBD1 (6 bases). V was cut by 0 bases and J by 0 bases, with 10 bases left in between. Germline CDR1 and CDR2: SGHDT and YYEEEE. CDR3 length: 16 residues.

The V call is TRBV4-2, the J call TRBJ2-7; the D gene is possibly TRBD1 (6 bases). The V gene lost 1 base and the J gene lost 2 bases, with 12 bases spanning the gap. CDR1 is LGHNA, CDR2 YNFKEQ, per germline. The CDR3 loop spans 15 amino acids. The chain's CDR3 is CASSQARQVTYEQYF. The CDR3 DNA reads as TGTGCCAGCAGCCAAGCCCGACAGGTTACCTACGAGCAGTACTTC.

By frequency in the sample, this clone is medium-sized. The chain joins TRBV28 to TRBJ1-5; the match to TRBD1 covers 11 bases. Unmatched junction bases numbered 13, after V lost 6 bases and J lost 9 bases. Germline assignment: CDR1 MDHEN and CDR2 SYDVKM. This CDR3 has 16 residues. The CDR3 region has the DNA TGTGCCAGCAGCCCTTCCCGGACAGGGGGCGGATTGCCCCAGCATTTT. This gives the protein CASSPSRTGGGLPQHF.

The rearrangement uses TRBV5-4 and TRBJ2-2, with D possibly being TRBD2 (6 bases). There are 17 residues in the CDR3. Germline V lookup: CDR1 SGHNT, CDR2 YYREEE (reference sequence). Trimming removed 0 bases from V and 0 bases from J, with 12 bases in between. In DNA form, the CDR3 reads TGTGCCAGCAGCTTGGGCGGGATTGGCGCGAACACCGGGGAGCTGTTTTTT. It is translated as CASSLGGIGANTGELFF. The entire variable domain, with the rest obtained from reference TRBV5-4 and TRBJ2-2, is as follows: ETGVTQSPTHLIKTRGQQVTLRCSSQSGHNTVSWYQQALGQGPQFIFQYYREEENGRGNFPPRFSGLQFPNYSSELNVNALELDDSALYLCASSLGGIGANTGELFFGEGSRLTVL.

This sequence joins TRBV18 and TRBJ2-1, with 13 positions matching TRBD2. The CDR3 has 15 residues. After removal of 6 bases from V and 8 bases from J, the junction contained 7 bases not matched to a gene. The germline V gene has CDR1 KGHSH and CDR2 LQKENI. The CDR3 DNA sequence: TGTGCCAGCTCCCAGCGGACTAGCGGGAGTGATGAGCAGTTCTTC. Encoded protein: CASSQRTSGSDEQFF.

V gene TRBV9 combines with J gene TRBJ2-1; the match to TRBD1 covers 9 bases. CDR3 size: 14 residues. Germline CDR1 and CDR2: SGDLS and YYNGEE. Trimming at V came to 4 bases and at J to 8 bases, leaving 7 bases not matched to a gene. The CDR3 protein is CASSPRDRAYEQFF. The CDR3 nucleotides are TGTGCCAGCAGCCCCCGGGACAGGGCGTATGAGCAGTTCTTC.

The CDR3 spells CASSTGSYNSPLHF. In DNA, the CDR3 is TGTGCCAGCAGTACAGGGTCCTATAATTCACCCCTCCACTTT. The V and J genes are TRBV2 and TRBJ1-6, with a weak D call TRBD1 (6 bases). The germline V gene has CDR1 SNHLY and CDR2 FYNNEI. This CDR3 has 14 residues. V was trimmed by 5 bases and J by 1 base, leaving 6 bases between them.

The chain couples TRBV7-6 to TRBJ2-5; no firm D call. Trimming shortened V by 5 bases and J by 2 bases, and 3 bases separated the two germline ends. CDR3 length equals 11 residues. The germline gives CDR1 SGHVS, CDR2 FNYEAQ. CDR3 residues: CASSPQETQYF. The CDR3 nucleotides read TGTGCCAGCAGCCCACAAGAGACCCAGTACTTC.